A selection of T cell receptor beta chains follows, all from one sample in a study of T cell repertoires in cytomegalovirus infection. Each CDR3 protein gets one entry after TCRdb re-called the reads with MiXCR. The sample lists approximately 200,000 distinct CDR3 sequences, approximately 22% occurring once. Sequences were obtained from CD8+ T cells from PBMCs. The receptors here all came from a human donor in good health (CMV status not recorded). Some clones in this sample may be carry-over from other donors' samples. CDR3s include the opening cysteine and the closing phenylalanine or tryptophan. The D gene is left open where the match is weak. Only some rows state a clone size, as once, few, many or a class for expanded clones.

d_call j_call clone_size v_call cdr3_nt cdr3_aa
TRBD1 TRBJ1-6 NA TRBV12-3/TRBV12-4 TGTGCCAGCAGACAGGGGGACAGGGGGCGAATCGGTTCACCCCTCCACTTT CASRQGDRGRIGSPLHF
NA TRBJ2-2 NA TRBV20-1 TGCAGTGCTACTGACATTCATACCGGGGAGCTGTTTTTT CSATDIHTGELFF
TRBD1 TRBJ2-7 many TRBV10-3 TGTGCCATCAGTGAGTCGGGACAGGGGCTGGACGAGCAGTACTTC CAISESGQGLDEQYF
TRBD2 TRBJ2-3 many TRBV7-9 TGTGCCAGCAGCTCTACAGGGACTAGCGGGGGGCCCCGGGCAGATACGCAGTATTTT CASSSTGTSGGPRADTQYF
NA TRBJ1-6 few TRBV5-6 TGTGCCAGCAGAAACCAGGGGATTGAATCACCCCTCCACTTT CASRNQGIESPLHF
TRBD2 TRBJ2-5 few TRBV9 TGTGCCAGCAGCCTAGCGGGGGGCCTTCAAGAGACCCAGTACTTC CASSLAGGLQETQYF
NA TRBJ1-1 NA TRBV19 TGTGCCAGTAGTTTAGGGGACCTCACTGAAGCTTTCTTT CASSLGDLTEAFF
NA TRBJ1-2 NA TRBV4-1 TGCGCCAGCAGCCCTATTAGTCCGGGAAACTATGGCTACACCTTC CASSPISPGNYGYTF
NA TRBJ2-1 NA TRBV2 TGTGCCAGCAGGGGCCCGGGGGAGCAGTTCTTC CASRGPGEQFF
TRBD2 TRBJ2-3 many TRBV28 TGTGCCAGCAGTTCCGAGCGGGGGCGCCCCTTCGGCACAGATACGCAGTATTTT CASSSERGRPFGTDTQYF
TRBD2 TRBJ2-3 many TRBV7-2 TGTGCCAGCAGCTTAGTTAGTCTAGCGGCCCGCACAGATACGCAGTATTTT CASSLVSLAARTDTQYF
TRBD1 TRBJ1-1 few TRBV25-1 TGTGCCAGCAGTGCCGGGACAGGGAAGAACACTGAAGCTTTCTTT CASSAGTGKNTEAFF
NA TRBJ2-5 NA TRBV7-6 TGTGCCAGCAGCAGTACGCAGGGGCAAGAGACCCAGTACTTC CASSSTQGQETQYF
NA TRBJ2-5 NA TRBV15 TGTGCCACCAGCAGTCCAAGTCAAGAGACCCAGTACTTC CATSSPSQETQYF
TRBD2 TRBJ2-5 NA TRBV5-1 TGCGCCAGCAGCTTGGGCTATAGGACAGCGGGGACTAGCGCTGGAGACGAAGAGACCCAGTACTTC CASSLGYRTAGTSAGDEETQYF
TRBD2 TRBJ2-7 few TRBV7-6 TGTGCCAGCAGCCCTCAAGCGGGGGGCCTAGATTACGAGCAGTACTTC CASSPQAGGLDYEQYF
NA TRBJ2-7 few TRBV4-1 TGCGCCAGCAGCCCCCGTGGTGACCTCGCCTACGAGCAGTACTTC CASSPRGDLAYEQYF
NA TRBJ1-2 NA TRBV29-1 TGCAGCGTGATGGGGGGCGCGTATGGCTACACCTTC CSVMGGAYGYTF
TRBD2 TRBJ2-5 few TRBV28 TGTGCCAGCAGTTCCCCGGGGGCTAGCGGGGTAGAGACCCAGTACTTC CASSSPGASGVETQYF
NA TRBJ2-1 few TRBV7-6 TGTGCCAGCAGCTGGGGGAGTGAGCAGTTCTTC CASSWGSEQFF
NA TRBJ1-3 NA TRBV12-3/TRBV12-4 TGTGCTTATTACCGTGGAAACACCATATATTTT CAYYRGNTIYF
TRBD1 TRBJ2-2 many TRBV12-3/TRBV12-4 TGTGCCAGCAGCTGGGGACAGGCGGGCACCGGGGAGCTGTTTTTT CASSWGQAGTGELFF
TRBD1 TRBJ2-7 many TRBV7-9 TGTGCCAGCAGCACTGACAGGGACTCCTACGAGCAGTACTTC CASSTDRDSYEQYF
NA TRBJ2-1 NA TRBV6-1 TGTGCCAGCAGTGATGGAGTTGGTGAGCAGTTCTTC CASSDGVGEQFF
TRBD2 TRBJ2-1 NA TRBV10-3 TGTGCCATCTCCGGACTAGCGGAATCCTACAATGAGCAGTTCTTC CAISGLAESYNEQFF
NA TRBJ2-1 few TRBV7-2 TGTGCCAGCACCCCGGAGTGGAGCTCCTACAATGAGCAGTTCTTC CASTPEWSSYNEQFF
TRBD2 TRBJ2-1 few TRBV7-8 TGTGCCAGCAGCCAAACTAGCGGGGGGTCATACAACAATGAGCAGTTCTTC CASSQTSGGSYNNEQFF
NA TRBJ2-7 many TRBV7-8 TGTGCCAGCAGCCCACAGGTGGCAGGATTTTACGAGCAGTACTTC CASSPQVAGFYEQYF
NA TRBJ1-1 few TRBV5-5 TGTGCCAGCAGCGCCGGGTGGGATTCAAACACTGAAGCTTTCTTT CASSAGWDSNTEAFF
NA TRBJ2-7 few TRBV7-9 TGTGCCAGCAGCCAGGAAGTCTACGAGCAGTACTTC CASSQEVYEQYF
TRBD2 TRBJ2-1 NA TRBV7-3 TGTGCCAGCAGCTTCGCTCCCAGCGGGGGGAGGAATGAGCAGTTCTTC CASSFAPSGGRNEQFF
NA TRBJ2-3 NA TRBV24-1 TGTGCCACCAGTGATTTGAGGACAGACTTAAAAGCAGATACGCAGTATTTT CATSDLRTDLKADTQYF
TRBD2 TRBJ2-1 NA TRBV7-2 TGTGCCAGCAGCTTAAATGGCGGGGGGGCCGAATTTGCTTCCTACAATGAGCAGTTCTTC CASSLNGGGAEFASYNEQFF
NA TRBJ2-1 many TRBV29-1 TGCAGCGTTCACGCGACTTTGGGGAATGAGCAGTTCTTC CSVHATLGNEQFF
TRBD2 TRBJ2-5 few TRBV7-9 TGTGCCAGCAGCCCCCCTGCGGGGGAATCCCAAGAGACCCAGTACTTC CASSPPAGESQETQYF